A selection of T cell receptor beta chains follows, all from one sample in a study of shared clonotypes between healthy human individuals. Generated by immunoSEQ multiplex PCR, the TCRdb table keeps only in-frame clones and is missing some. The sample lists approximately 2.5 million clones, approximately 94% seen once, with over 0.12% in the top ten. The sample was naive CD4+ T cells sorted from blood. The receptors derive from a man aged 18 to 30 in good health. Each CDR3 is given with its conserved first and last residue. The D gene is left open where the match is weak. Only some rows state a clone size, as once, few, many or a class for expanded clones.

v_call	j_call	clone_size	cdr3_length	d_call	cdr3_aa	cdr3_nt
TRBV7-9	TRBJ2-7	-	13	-	CASSAARGDEQYF	TGTGCCAGCAGCGCGGCTAGGGGTGACGAGCAGTACTTC
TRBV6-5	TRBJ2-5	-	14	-	CASSYSSRQETQYF	TGTGCCAGCAGTTACTCGTCCAGGCAAGAGACCCAGTACTTC
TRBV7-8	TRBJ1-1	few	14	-	CASSLGVGNTEAFF	TGTGCCAGCAGCTTAGGGGTTGGGAACACTGAAGCTTTCTTT
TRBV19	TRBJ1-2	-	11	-	CASRGYYGYTF	TGTGCCAGTCGGGGATACTATGGCTACACCTTC
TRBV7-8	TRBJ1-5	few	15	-	CASSRRTDSNQPQHF	TGTGCCAGCAGCCGGCGGACGGATAGCAATCAGCCCCAGCATTTT
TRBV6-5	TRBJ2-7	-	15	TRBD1	CASSAGTGNRGEQYF	TGTGCCAGCAGTGCCGGGACAGGAAACCGGGGCGAGCAGTACTTC
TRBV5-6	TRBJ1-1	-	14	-	CASSLDNLNTEAFF	TGTGCCAGCAGTCTGGACAACTTGAACACTGAAGCTTTCTTT
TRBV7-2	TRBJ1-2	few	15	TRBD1	CASSRVGQAEYGYTF	TGTGCCAGCTCTCGGGTGGGACAGGCAGAGTATGGCTACACCTTC
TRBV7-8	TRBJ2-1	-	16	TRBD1	CASSPSGQGADNEQFF	TGTGCCAGCAGCCCCTCGGGACAGGGGGCTGACAATGAGCAGTTCTTC
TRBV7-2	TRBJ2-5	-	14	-	CASSLDGGRETQYF	TGTGCCAGCAGCTTAGACGGGGGAAGGGAGACCCAGTACTTC
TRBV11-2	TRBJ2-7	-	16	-	CASSPRQLISSYEQYF	TGTGCCAGCAGCCCACGCCAGCTGATATCCTCCTACGAGCAGTACTTC
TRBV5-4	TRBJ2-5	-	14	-	CASSSISFQETQYF	TGTGCCAGCAGCTCAATTAGCTTCCAAGAGACCCAGTACTTC
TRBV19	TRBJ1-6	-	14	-	CASSIDRNNSPLHF	TGTGCCAGTAGTATAGACAGGAATAATTCACCCCTCCACTTT
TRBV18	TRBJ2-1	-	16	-	CASSPRRDVSYNEQFF	TGTGCCAGCTCACCCCGGCGGGACGTCTCTTACAATGAGCAGTTCTTC
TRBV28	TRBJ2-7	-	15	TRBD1	CASSLSGTGGDEQYF	TGTGCCAGCAGTTTGTCCGGGACAGGGGGGGACGAGCAGTACTTC
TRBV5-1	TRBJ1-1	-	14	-	CASSLAAANTEAFF	TGCGCCAGCAGCTTGGCGGCGGCGAACACTGAAGCTTTCTTT
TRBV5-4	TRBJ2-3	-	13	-	CASSPDLPATQYF	TGTGCCAGCAGCCCGGACCTTCCTGCTACGCAGTATTTT
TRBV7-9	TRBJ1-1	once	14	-	CASSLGVSNTEAFF	TGTGCCAGCAGCTTGGGGGTCTCGAACACTGAAGCTTTCTTT
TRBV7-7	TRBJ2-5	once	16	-	CASSPAPRPGGATQYF	TGTGCTAGCAGCCCCGCTCCCAGGCCCGGGGGTGCGACCCAGTACTTC
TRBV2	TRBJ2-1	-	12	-	CASSGSYNEQFF	TGTGCCAGCTCCGGGTCCTACAATGAGCAGTTCTTC
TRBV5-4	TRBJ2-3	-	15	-	CASSLAGSRTDTQYF	TGTGCCAGCAGCTTGGCCGGCAGTCGCACAGATACGCAGTATTTT
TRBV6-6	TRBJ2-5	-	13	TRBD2	CASVASGDKTQYF	TGTGCCAGCGTAGCTAGCGGGGATAAGACCCAGTACTTC
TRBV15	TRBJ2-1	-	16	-	CATSRGGRGTYNEQFF	TGTGCCACCAGCAGAGGGGGACGGGGGACCTACAATGAGCAGTTCTTC
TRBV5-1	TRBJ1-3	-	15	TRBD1	CASSFRTGGGNTIYF	TGCGCCAGCAGCTTTCGGACAGGGGGTGGAAACACCATATATTTT
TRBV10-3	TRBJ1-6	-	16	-	CAISESGGEGYSPLHF	TGTGCCATCAGTGAGTCGGGAGGGGAAGGTTATTCACCCCTCCACTTT
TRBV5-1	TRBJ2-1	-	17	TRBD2	CASSLGTTTSGNNEQFF	TGCGCCAGCAGCTTGGGGACAACGACTAGCGGTAACAATGAGCAGTTCTTC
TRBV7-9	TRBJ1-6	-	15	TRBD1	CASSPGQAIHSPLHF	TGTGCCAGCAGCCCGGGACAGGCTATCCATTCACCCCTCCACTTT
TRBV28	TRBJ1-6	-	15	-	CASSLGGRENSPLHF	TGTGCCAGCAGTTTGGGGGGAAGGGAGAATTCACCCCTCCACTTT
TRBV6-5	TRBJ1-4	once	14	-	CASSYSRFGEKLLF	TGTGCCAGCAGTTACTCGAGGTTCGGGGAAAAACTGCTTTTT
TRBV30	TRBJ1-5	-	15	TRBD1	CAWSVGGGGWQPQHF	TGTGCCTGGAGTGTAGGAGGAGGGGGCTGGCAGCCCCAGCATTTT
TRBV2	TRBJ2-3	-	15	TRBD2	CASSEQRGNSDTQYF	TGTGCCAGCAGTGAGCAGCGGGGGAATTCAGATACGCAGTATTTT
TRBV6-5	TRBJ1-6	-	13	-	CASRGQGNSPLHF	TGTGCCAGCAGAGGGCAGGGTAATTCACCCCTCCACTTT
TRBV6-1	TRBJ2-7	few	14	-	CASSERQGGYEQYF	TGTGCCAGCAGTGAAAGACAGGGAGGCTACGAGCAGTACTTC
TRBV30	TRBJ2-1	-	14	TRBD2	CALTPSGRPDEQFF	TGTGCATTAACCCCCAGCGGGAGACCGGATGAGCAGTTCTTC
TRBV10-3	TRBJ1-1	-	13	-	CAISDGENTEAFF	TGTGCCATCAGTGACGGGGAGAACACTGAAGCTTTCTTT
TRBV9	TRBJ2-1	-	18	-	CASSVDQRASDSYNEQFF	TGTGCCAGCAGCGTAGATCAAAGGGCTAGCGACTCCTACAATGAGCAGTTCTTC
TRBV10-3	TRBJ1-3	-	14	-	CAISVDSSGNTIYF	TGTGCCATCAGTGTGGACAGCTCTGGAAACACCATATATTTT
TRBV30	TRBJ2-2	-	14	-	CAWRKASNTGELFF	TGTGCCTGGCGGAAGGCCTCGAACACCGGGGAGCTGTTTTTT
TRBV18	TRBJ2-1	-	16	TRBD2	CASSPLASGADNEQFF	TGTGCCAGCTCACCTCTCGCTAGCGGAGCAGACAATGAGCAGTTCTTC
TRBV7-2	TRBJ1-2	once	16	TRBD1	CASSPAPGQGIYGYTF	TGTGCCAGCAGCCCAGCACCGGGACAGGGGATCTATGGCTACACCTTC
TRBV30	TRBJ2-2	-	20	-	CAWSFYNLMQGNGHTGELFF	TGTGCCTGGAGTTTCTACAATCTAATGCAGGGGAACGGGCACACCGGGGAGCTGTTTTTT
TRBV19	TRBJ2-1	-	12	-	CASSTRGDEQFF	TGTGCCAGTAGTACGAGAGGAGATGAGCAGTTCTTC